The 29 T cell receptor beta chains reported below all come from one sample, sequenced in a study of blood T cell repertoires in COVID-19. Here immunoSEQ multiplex PCR was the method, and the copy in TCRdb shows in-frame clones only, minus some. The sample records approximately 240,000 clones, over 75% being singletons. Sequenced input: peripheral blood. These receptors all come from a middle-aged woman who had recovered from COVID-19.

CDR3 nucleotide sequence: TGTGCCAGTAGTTCAGCGGGAGGTTCCTACAATGAGCAGTTCTTC. Protein product: CASSSAGGSYNEQFF. This chain joins TRBV19 and TRBJ2-1; 9 nucleotides agree with TRBD2. From germline, CDR1 is LNHDA and CDR2 SQIVND (reference sequence). The CDR3 contains 15 residues. Losses at the gene ends were 5 bases for V and 1 base for J; bases not matched to a gene: 3. Together with reference TRBV19 and TRBJ2-1, the CDR3 gives the full variable domain: DGGITQSPKYLFRKEGQNVTLSCEQNLNHDAMYWYRQDPGQGLRLIYYSQIVNDFQKGDIAEGYSVSREKKESFPLTVTSAQKNPTAFYLCASSSAGGSYNEQFFGPGTRLTVL.

The chain has TRBV28 and TRBJ2-7, with D hard to call. The V end was cut by 0 bases, the J end by 2 bases, with 14 bases between. Germline CDR1 and CDR2: MDHEN and SYDVKM. The CDR3 length is 16 residues. CDR3: CASSLWRSLYPYEQYF. The DNA of the CDR3 is TGTGCCAGCAGTTTATGGAGGAGCTTATACCCCTACGAGCAGTACTTC.

The chain couples TRBV4-2 to TRBJ2-2; D perhaps matches TRBD1 (6 bases). The CDR3 contains 14 residues. Trimming pared 4 bases from V and 7 bases from J, leaving 13 bases between. Germline-derived CDR1 and CDR2 are LGHNA and YNFKEQ. The DNA for the CDR3 is TGTGCCAGCAGCCCGGAACAGGGAATCGGGGAGCTGTTTTTT. Encoded protein: CASSPEQGIGELFF.

CDR3 protein: CASGLVSSSVYGYTF. Written as DNA, the CDR3 is TGTGCTAGTGGTTTAGTTTCGAGTTCGGTCTATGGCTACACCTTC. The J gene is TRBJ1-2, the V gene TRBV12-5; D is unresolved. Germline V gene lookup returns CDR1 LGHNT and CDR2 FRNRAP. Trimming removed 3 bases from V and 4 bases from J, with 15 bases in between. This CDR3 contains 15 residues.

The table lists this clone with a count of one. This chain connects TRBV15 to TRBJ2-3; D gene ambiguous. V lost 1 base, J lost 0 bases, and 11 bases lay in between. Per the germline V gene, CDR1 is LNHNV and CDR2 is YYDKDF (reference sequence). The CDR3 contains 16 residues. The CDR3: CATSRVFWASTDTQYF. For the CDR3, the DNA is TGTGCCACCAGCAGAGTGTTCTGGGCTAGCACAGATACGCAGTATTTT.

This clone was counted only a few times. The chain recombines TRBV28 with TRBJ1-5; 8 bases align to TRBD1. V trimming: 7 bases; J trimming: 11 bases; junction bases outside the gene matches: 16. Germline V gene data show CDR1 as MDHEN and CDR2 as SYDVKM. The CDR3 spans 15 residues. The CDR3 nucleotides are TGTGCCAGCACCCAGACTGGGACAGGAGCACGGGCCCAGCATTTT. As protein: CASTQTGTGARAQHF.

The V gene is TRBV9, the J gene TRBJ2-2; tentative D call: TRBD2 (5 bases). The CDR3 runs 16 residues. CDR1 SGDLS and CDR2 YYNGEE come from the germline V gene. Trimming left V 0 bases short and J 0 bases short, with 9 bases between. The CDR3 is CASSVGWGANTGELFF. The CDR3 coding sequence is TGTGCCAGCAGCGTAGGATGGGGAGCGAACACCGGGGAGCTGTTTTTT.

J is TRBJ1-5 and V is TRBV27, with no clear D. This CDR3 region has 14 residues. V lost 4 bases, J lost 0 bases, and 7 bases lay in between. Germline CDR1 is MNHEY and CDR2 is SMNVEV (reference sequence). The CDR3 coding sequence is TGTGCCAGCAGTTCCTTTAATAGCAATCAGCCCCAGCATTTT. It encodes CASSSFNSNQPQHF.

This clone has just a few counts. The V gene is TRBV18, the J gene TRBJ2-1; TRBD1 might be the D (5 bases). The V and J ends lost 0 bases and 5 bases respectively, with 11 bases between them. The CDR3 is 15 residues long. Germline values: CDR1 KGHSH, CDR2 LQKENI. CDR3 nucleotides: TGTGCCAGCTCACCACCAGGGTTAGGGGACAATGAGCAGTTCTTC. Its protein is CASSPPGLGDNEQFF.

In nucleotides, the CDR3 is TGTGCCAGCAGCCTGGGGACAGTGGACGAGCAGTACTTC. Translated: CASSLGTVDEQYF. The chain carries TRBV7-9 and TRBJ2-7; 7 bases line up with TRBD1. From germline, CDR1 is SEHNR and CDR2 FQNEAQ (reference sequence). The CDR3 spans 13 residues. V gave up 5 bases and J gave up 5 bases; unmatched junction bases: 6.

The chain uses TRBV7-2 and TRBJ2-2, with D perhaps TRBD2 (6 bases). CDR1 SGHTA and CDR2 FQGNSA come from the germline V gene. This CDR3 is 15 amino acids long. V was shortened by 8 bases and J by 0 bases, with 13 bases between the two germline ends. The CDR3 region is CASRGNAANTGELFF. CDR3 coding DNA: TGTGCCAGCCGGGGGAACGCCGCGAACACCGGGGAGCTGTTTTTT.

This clone was seen a single time. The rearrangement links TRBV6-4 to TRBJ2-3; D not resolved. V was cut by 3 bases and J by 2 bases, with 9 bases left in between. Germline V CDR1 and CDR2: MRHNA, SNTAGT. The CDR3 is made up of 14 amino acids. This CDR3 is CASSDGHPTDTQYF. For the CDR3, the DNA is TGTGCCAGCAGTGATGGGCACCCCACAGATACGCAGTATTTT.

A single count supports this clone. The rearrangement links TRBV4-2 to TRBJ2-1; maybe TRBD2 (6 bases). CDR1 LGHNA and CDR2 YNFKEQ come from the germline V gene. This CDR3 region has 16 residues. V was pared by 0 bases and J by 2 bases, with 11 bases between. CDR3 region: CASSQDGGSPYNEQFF. The DNA for the CDR3 is TGTGCCAGCAGCCAAGATGGAGGGTCCCCCTACAATGAGCAGTTCTTC.

As to this clone: This sample also contains other DNA sequences that code for the same CDR3. The V call is TRBV19, the J call TRBJ2-7; the match to TRBD1 covers 7 bases. V dropped 1 base and J dropped 3; count of bases not matched to a gene: 3. Looked up from germline, CDR1 is LNHDA and CDR2 is SQIVND (reference sequence). The CDR3 contains 14 residues. The CDR3 here is CASSIGQGDYEQYF. DNA of the CDR3: TGTGCCAGTAGTATAGGCCAGGGGGACTACGAGCAGTACTTC.

This rearrangement joins TRBV5-6 to TRBJ1-2; 12 nucleotides agree with TRBD1. V trimming: 3 bases; J trimming: 8 bases; junction bases outside the gene matches: 2. CDR1 and CDR2 (germline): SGHDT, YYEEEE. The CDR3 consists of 13 residues. CDR3 coding DNA: TGTGCCAGCAGCTGGGACAGGGGGCCCGGCTACACCTTC. Its translation: CASSWDRGPGYTF.

The chain carries TRBV27 and TRBJ1-4, with 7 bases lining up with TRBD1. The V and J ends lost 6 bases and 0 bases, in that order; junction bases with no gene match: 10. This CDR3 is built from 17 residues. Germline V gene data show CDR1 as MNHEY and CDR2 as SMNVEV (reference sequence). The CDR3 loop reads CASRPLTGSPTNEKLFF. CDR3 coding DNA: TGTGCCAGCAGACCTCTGACAGGGAGCCCAACTAATGAAAAACTGTTTTTT.

This clone came up once. The CDR3 region is CASSADRHSNQPQHF. CDR3 DNA sequence: TGTGCCAGCAGTGCGGACAGGCATAGCAATCAGCCCCAGCATTTT. The rearrangement uses TRBV28 and TRBJ1-5, with 7 bases lining up with TRBD1. After removal of 5 bases from V and 0 bases from J, the junction contained 4 bases not matched to a gene. CDR1 and CDR2 (germline): MDHEN, SYDVKM. This CDR3 comprises 15 residues.

The chain joins TRBV4-3 to TRBJ1-4; D ambiguous. CDR1 and CDR2 (germline): LGHNA, YSLEER. The CDR3 length is 15 residues. V lost 1 base, J lost 4 bases, and 10 bases lay in between. In DNA, the CDR3 is TGCGCCAGCAGCCAAGTGACGGGATATAATGAAAAACTGTTTTTT. Its translation: CASSQVTGYNEKLFF.

The genes are TRBV15 and TRBJ1-4; D gene uncertain. Trimming left V 1 base short and J 6 bases short, with 6 bases between. From germline, CDR1 is LNHNV and CDR2 YYDKDF (reference sequence). This CDR3 has 13 amino acids. As DNA, the CDR3 is TGTGCCACCAGCAGAGGGGCTCATGAAAAACTGTTTTTT. Amino acid sequence: CATSRGAHEKLFF.

Only one count was recorded for this clone. The V and J genes are TRBV15 and TRBJ2-7, with D possibly being TRBD1 (6 bases). The CDR3 has 14 amino acids. CDR1 is LNHNV, CDR2 YYDKDF, per germline (reference sequence). Trimming removed 0 bases from V and 2 bases from J, with 8 bases in between. DNA of the CDR3: TGTGCCACCAGCAGAGAAGGGGGACCCTACGAGCAGTACTTC. Its translation is CATSREGGPYEQYF.

The chain combines TRBV9 with TRBJ2-7; 8 bases map to TRBD1. Germline CDR1 reads SGDLS; CDR2 reads YYNGEE. Losses at the gene ends were 2 bases for V and 6 bases for J; bases not matched to a gene: 10. The length of the CDR3 is 15 residues. The CDR3 reads CASSVLGTGGSEQYF. The CDR3 region has the DNA TGTGCCAGCAGCGTGCTAGGCACAGGGGGTTCCGAGCAGTACTTC.

The chain is built from TRBV7-3 and TRBJ2-7; 10 bases are shared with TRBD1. Germline lookup yields CDR1 SGHTA and CDR2 FQGTGA. There are 16 residues in the CDR3. The ends lost 2 bases at V and 5 bases at J; junction bases unmatched: 9. CDR3 in DNA: TGTGCCAGCAGCTTACAGGGACAGGGGACAAGCCACGAGCAGTACTTC. The encoded protein is CASSLQGQGTSHEQYF.

This chain uses TRBV28 with TRBJ1-4; D is unresolved. The CDR3 runs to 17 residues. CDR1 and CDR2 from the germline V gene are MDHEN and SYDVKM. The ends were cut back, 5 bases at V and 4 bases at J, with 20 bases in the middle. DNA for the CDR3: TGTGCCAGCAGTCCACGTGGGCAGATCGGGGATAATGAAAAACTGTTTTTT. The encoded protein is CASSPRGQIGDNEKLFF.

The chain employs TRBV21-1 and TRBJ2-1; the tabulated D call, TRBD2, remains unverified against the DNA. TRBV21-1 is a pseudogene segment. The CDR3 runs 16 residues. The CDR3: CASSRPGLAGLNEQFF. The CDR3 DNA reads as TGTGCCAGCAGCCGGCCGGGACTAGCGGGGCTAAATGAGCAGTTCTTC.

This clone was found a few times. The J gene is TRBJ2-1, the V gene TRBV5-1; D might be TRBD2 (6 bases). The CDR3 has 15 residues. The V and J ends lost 0 bases and 5 bases respectively, with 12 bases between them. Germline V gives CDR1 SGHRS, CDR2 YFSETQ. Written as DNA, the CDR3 is TGCGCCAGCAGCTTGGATGCGGGGCCAAACAATGAGCAGTTCTTC. Translation: CASSLDAGPNNEQFF.

The chain combines TRBV2 with TRBJ2-3; TRBD2 might be the D (6 bases). Germline CDR1 reads SNHLY; CDR2 reads FYNNEI. Deletions cut 7 bases from V and 8 bases from J, with 19 bases between. The CDR3 runs to 14 residues. CDR3 bases: TGTGCCAGCATCGGCCTAGCGAGGTTCGGTACGCAGTATTTT. It is translated as CASIGLARFGTQYF.

The gene calls are TRBV27 and TRBJ1-2, with 7 bases identical to TRBD1. CDR3 length equals 15 residues. Germline CDR1 MNHEY, CDR2 SMNVEV (reference sequence). V was pared by 4 bases and J by 3 bases, with 8 bases of the junction left unmatched. For the CDR3, the DNA is TGTGCCAGCAGTTCGCCCAGGGACAGACACTATGGCTACACCTTC. Its translation is CASSSPRDRHYGYTF.

The chain combines TRBV9 with TRBJ2-5, with TRBD2 identical over 7 bases. V lost 2 bases to trimming and J lost 1 base; unmatched junction nucleotides: 8. The germline gives CDR1 SGDLS, CDR2 YYNGEE. The CDR3 sequence is 16 residues long. CDR3 bases: TGTGCCAGCAGCGTCGGAATGGCGGGAGCCCAAGAGACCCAGTACTTC. Amino acid sequence: CASSVGMAGAQETQYF.

V gene TRBV11-3 combines with J gene TRBJ2-7; 8 nucleotides line up with TRBD1. V was clipped by 4 bases and J by 6 bases; unmatched bases: 8. Germline loops: CDR1 SGHNT, CDR2 YENEEA. This CDR3 contains 14 residues. CDR3 DNA: TGTGCCAGCAGCTATGGGACAGGAGCTGGCGAGCAGTACTTC. It yields the protein CASSYGTGAGEQYF.